These 30 T cell receptor beta chains originate from one sample sequenced in a study of blood T cell dynamics during melanoma immunotherapy. Time point noted: week 3, after first cycle of checkpoint inhibitor. Using immunoSEQ multiplex PCR, the repertoire was profiled, and TCRdb retains in-frame clones only, with some absent. Of roughly 7,600 clones in the sample, approximately 81% were seen once. Sequenced material: blood, taken from a patient treated with checkpoint blockade. These receptors were taken from a human donor with melanoma.

The CDR3 reads CATSWVPNEKLFF. CDR3 coding DNA: TGTGCCACCTCCTGGGTGCCTAATGAAAAACTGTTTTTT. This chain links TRBV19 with TRBJ1-4; D remains ambiguous. From germline, CDR1 is LNHDA and CDR2 SQIVND (reference sequence). CDR3 size: 13 residues. Trimming removed 10 bases at V and 3 bases at J, with 12 bases between.

This clone was recorded once. The chain carries TRBV30 and TRBJ2-5; no clear D gene. The DNA end lines up better with TRBJ2-7; the J call may be wrong. The CDR3 spans 12 residues. Germline V gives CDR1 GTSNPN, CDR2 SVGIG (reference sequence). CDR3 coding DNA: TGTGCCTGGAGTGACCTGGGGTACGAGCAGTACTTC. Translating gives CAWSDLGYEQYF.

The V call is TRBV5-1, the J call TRBJ2-1; the D call may be TRBD1 or TRBD2 (5 bases each). This CDR3 is 13 amino acids long. The V end was cut by 5 bases, the J end by 5 bases, with 11 bases between. Germline values: CDR1 SGHRS, CDR2 YFSETQ. CDR3 region: CASRPGTDNEQFF. Here the CDR3 DNA reads TGCGCCAGCAGGCCCGGGACCGACAATGAGCAGTTCTTC.

This chain connects TRBV13 to TRBJ1-1; D gene ambiguous. Germline lookup yields CDR1 PRHDT and CDR2 FYEKMQ (reference sequence). Trimming cost V 5 bases and J 4 bases, with 17 bases left between them. The CDR3 extends over 15 amino acids. CDR3 residues: CASSPRSRLVTEAFF. CDR3 DNA sequence: TGTGCCAGCAGCCCGCGAAGCCGCCTGGTCACTGAAGCTTTCTTT.

The sample holds one count of this clone. The CDR3 protein is CAWGRGRADNEKLFF. Here the CDR3 DNA reads TGTGCCTGGGGACGGGGAAGGGCGGATAATGAAAAACTGTTTTTT. The chain couples TRBV30 to TRBJ1-4; D gene ambiguous. CDR1 and CDR2 from the germline V gene are GTSNPN and SVGIG (reference sequence). The CDR3 contains 15 residues. The V end was cut by 5 bases, the J end by 4 bases, with 17 bases between.

The chain links TRBV18 to TRBJ1-1; D ambiguous. V lost 3 bases and J 1 base, leaving 6 bases between the germline ends. Germline CDR1 is KGHSH and CDR2 is LQKENI. There are 13 residues in the CDR3. The CDR3 region has the DNA TGTGCCAGCTCACCTGGGCCGAACACTGAAGCTTTCTTT. Protein product: CASSPGPNTEAFF. Full variable domain (rest looked up from reference TRBV18 and TRBJ1-1): NAGVMQNPRHLVRRRGQEARLRCSPMKGHSHVYWYRQLPEEGLKFMVYLQKENIIDESGMPKERFSAEFPKEGPSILRIQQVVRGDSAAYFCASSPGPNTEAFFGQGTRLTVV.

The V and J genes are TRBV7-9 and TRBJ2-3; D not resolved. The CDR3 loop spans 13 amino acids. Per germline, CDR1 SEHNR and CDR2 FQNEAQ (reference sequence). Trimming pared 0 bases from V and 0 bases from J, leaving 1 base between. Here the CDR3 DNA reads TGTGCCAGCAGCTTAGCGAGCACAGATACGCAGTATTTT. It specifies CASSLASTDTQYF. Using reference TRBV7-9 and TRBJ2-3 for the parts outside the CDR3, the full variable domain is DTGVSQNPRHKITKRGQNVTFRCDPISEHNRLYWYRQTLGQGPEFLTYFQNEAQLEKSRLLSDRFSAERPKGSFSTLEIQRTEQGDSAMYLCASSLASTDTQYFGPGTRLTVL.

This clone was seen more than once but under ten times. The chain is built from TRBV4-1 and TRBJ2-7, with 12 bases fitting TRBD1. Germline CDR1 reads MGHRA; CDR2 reads YSYEKL. This CDR3 spans 17 amino acids. V was clipped by 2 bases and J by 4 bases; unmatched bases: 9. In nucleotides, the CDR3 is TGCGCCAGCAGCCAAACCTCCGGGACAGGGGGCTTGTACGAGCAGTACTTC. It codes for CASSQTSGTGGLYEQYF.

V and J are TRBV5-1 and TRBJ1-2, with TRBD1 as a possible D gene (5 bases). The length of the CDR3 is 15 residues. Germline V gives CDR1 SGHRS, CDR2 YFSETQ. V gave up 2 bases and J gave up 0 bases, with 11 bases separating them. This CDR3 is CASSFWAGTNYGYTF. CDR3 coding DNA: TGCGCCAGCAGCTTTTGGGCAGGGACTAACTATGGCTACACCTTC.

V gene TRBV12-5 combines with J gene TRBJ1-5; D is uncertain. Trimming shortened V by 7 bases and J by 12 bases, and 16 bases separated the two germline ends. The germline V gene encodes CDR1 LGHNT and CDR2 FRNRAP. CDR3 length: 12 residues. Here the CDR3 DNA reads TGTGCTAGTGCCTTCCCGAGAGGCCTCCAGCATTTT. This sequence encodes CASAFPRGLQHF.

This sequence joins TRBV10-3 and TRBJ1-5; maybe TRBD1 (5 bases). CDR1 ENHRY and CDR2 SYGVKD come from the germline V gene. V was clipped by 4 bases and J by 5 bases, with 6 bases between them. The CDR3 has 12 residues. For the CDR3, the DNA is TGTGCCATCAGTGCGACAGATCAGCCCCAGCATTTT. It translates to CAISATDQPQHF.

The V gene is TRBV19, the J gene TRBJ1-5; no definite D call. V was pared by 6 bases and J by 0 bases, with 9 bases between. Germline-derived CDR1 and CDR2 are LNHDA and SQIVND (reference sequence). This CDR3 has 14 residues. The CDR3 loop reads CASRFVNSNQPQHF. Written as DNA, the CDR3 is TGTGCCAGTAGATTTGTCAATAGCAATCAGCCCCAGCATTTT.

This chain connects TRBV5-1 to TRBJ1-1, with 10 bases that match TRBD1. Looked up from germline, CDR1 is SGHRS and CDR2 is YFSETQ. The ends lost 4 bases at V and 5 bases at J; junction bases unmatched: 2. The CDR3 contains 13 residues. The CDR3 spells CASSKGQGTEAFF. DNA of the CDR3: TGCGCCAGCAGCAAGGGACAGGGGACTGAAGCTTTCTTT.

The genes are TRBV5-1 and TRBJ2-7; D is perhaps TRBD1 (7 bases). Trimming removed 3 bases at V and 3 bases at J, with 13 bases between. Germline-derived CDR1 and CDR2 are SGHRS and YFSETQ. This CDR3 contains 14 residues. CDR3 in DNA: TGCGCCAGCAGCTCAGGGGGGACCGACTACGAGCAGTACTTC. The encoded protein is CASSSGGTDYEQYF.

This rearrangement joins TRBV19 to TRBJ1-1; D is possibly TRBD1 (6 bases). V dropped 7 bases and J dropped 4 bases, with 16 bases sitting between them. The CDR3 covers 14 residues. Germline V gene data show CDR1 as LNHDA and CDR2 as SQIVND (reference sequence). This CDR3 is CASKWGGGSTEAFF. CDR3 DNA: TGTGCCAGTAAATGGGGGGGCGGAAGCACTGAAGCTTTCTTT.

Here the CDR3 DNA reads TGTGCCAGCAGGGCGAAGTGGGATCAGCCCCAGCATTTT. Encoded protein: CASRAKWDQPQHF. This chain connects TRBV6-5 to TRBJ1-5; unclear D gene. The germline V gene has CDR1 MNHEY and CDR2 SVGAGI. The V and J ends lost 6 bases and 5 bases respectively, with 11 bases between them. The CDR3 has 13 amino acids.

The chain is built from TRBV7-9 and TRBJ2-7, with TRBD1 matching over 8 bases. The CDR3 has 14 amino acids. Germline loops: CDR1 SEHNR, CDR2 FQNEAQ (reference sequence). V was clipped by 5 bases and J by 3 bases; unmatched bases: 6. The CDR3 DNA reads as TGTGCCAGCAGCCGTGGGACAGGTGGCTACGAGCAGTACTTC. Its translation: CASSRGTGGYEQYF.

The rearrangement uses TRBV19 and TRBJ1-1; D perhaps matches TRBD1 (6 bases). The CDR3 contains 15 residues. V lost 3 bases, J lost 0 bases, and 11 bases lay in between. Germline loops: CDR1 LNHDA, CDR2 SQIVND (reference sequence). The CDR3 is CASSMQDSVNTEAFF. The CDR3 nucleotides read TGTGCCAGTAGTATGCAGGACAGCGTGAACACTGAAGCTTTCTTT.

This sequence joins TRBV30 and TRBJ1-1, with D perhaps matching TRBD1 (6 bases). CDR1 is GTSNPN, CDR2 SVGIG, per germline (reference sequence). V was cut by 4 bases and J by 4 bases, with 10 bases left in between. The CDR3 consists of 12 residues. In nucleotides, the CDR3 is TGTGCCTGGAACGGGGGCAGCACTGAAGCTTTCTTT. Translated, it gives CAWNGGSTEAFF.

The chain links TRBV11-2 to TRBJ1-2; D is unclear. Germline V gene lookup returns CDR1 SGHAT and CDR2 FQNNGV. Between the trimmed V and J ends, which lost 1 base and 5 bases, there was a span of 11 bases. CDR3 length equals 14 residues. The CDR3 is CASSLGADLYGYTF. Here the CDR3 DNA reads TGTGCCAGCAGCTTAGGGGCAGATCTATATGGCTACACCTTC.

In its sample, this clone was seen once. This chain connects TRBV5-1 to TRBJ1-2, with 10 bases matching TRBD1. V lost 4 bases to trimming and J lost 5 bases; unmatched junction nucleotides: 2. CDR1 is SGHRS, CDR2 YFSETQ, per germline. This CDR3 is 13 amino acids long. The CDR3 region has the DNA TGCGCCAGCAGCCAGGACAGGGGGTATGGCTACACCTTC. Amino acid sequence: CASSQDRGYGYTF.

The chain links TRBV19 to TRBJ1-1; D ambiguous. V was pared by 10 bases and J by 1 base, with 16 bases between. The CDR3 covers 14 residues. The germline V gene has CDR1 LNHDA and CDR2 SQIVND (reference sequence). The CDR3 here is CATKAHTENTEAFF. In nucleotides, the CDR3 is TGTGCCACTAAAGCCCATACAGAGAACACTGAAGCTTTCTTT.

The rearrangement links TRBV23-1 to TRBJ1-1; D ambiguous. TRBV23-1 is placed among ORFs of uncertain function. Between the trimmed V and J ends, which lost 0 bases and 0 bases, there was a span of 8 bases. This CDR3 has 15 residues. The chain's CDR3 is CASSQSYGVNTEAFF. In DNA, the CDR3 is TGCGCCAGCAGTCAATCGTACGGAGTGAACACTGAAGCTTTCTTT.

V and J are TRBV18 and TRBJ2-7; D is undetermined. V was pared by 2 bases and J by 4 bases, with 12 bases between. Germline lookup yields CDR1 KGHSH and CDR2 LQKENI. There are 14 residues in the CDR3. The CDR3 sequence: CASSPGRSVYEQYF. The CDR3 region has the DNA TGTGCCAGCTCACCAGGCAGGTCCGTTTACGAGCAGTACTTC.

V usage is TRBV7-2 and J usage is TRBJ2-5; D might be TRBD1 or TRBD2, each matching 5 bases. The J call may be wrong; the DNA end is better matched by TRBJ2-7. This CDR3 has 16 amino acids. Germline values: CDR1 SGHTA, CDR2 FQGNSA. The chain's CDR3 is CASSFRMAGSTHEQYF. CDR3 bases: TGTGCCAGCAGCTTTCGAATGGCAGGGAGTACCCACGAGCAGTACTTC.

The chain links TRBV4-2 to TRBJ2-7; 9 bases fit TRBD2. This CDR3 contains 16 residues. Germline V gene sequence: CDR1 LGHNA, CDR2 YNFKEQ. V was pared by 3 bases and J by 0 bases, with 6 bases of the junction left unmatched. CDR3 amino acids: CASSQGLAGTSYEQYF. For the CDR3, the DNA is TGTGCCAGCAGCCAGGGCCTAGCGGGGACCTCCTACGAGCAGTACTTC.

This rearrangement joins TRBV4-1 to TRBJ2-7; 9 bases fit TRBD1. Germline V lookup: CDR1 MGHRA, CDR2 YSYEKL. V trimming: 3 bases; J trimming: 4 bases; junction bases outside the gene matches: 7. This CDR3 comprises 15 residues. For the CDR3, the DNA is TGCGCCAGCAGCCATGGGGGACAGGGAAAATACGAGCAGTACTTC. This encodes CASSHGGQGKYEQYF.

The rearrangement uses TRBV19 and TRBJ1-3, with 12 nucleotides matching TRBD1. V lost 9 bases and J lost 4; bases outside the gene matches: 13. This CDR3 is built from 17 residues. CDR1 and CDR2 from the germline V gene are LNHDA and SQIVND (reference sequence). The CDR3 nucleotides are TGTGCCAGCCCTGACCGGGACAGGGGGCTGTCAGGAAACACCATATATTTT. Translation: CASPDRDRGLSGNTIYF.

This chain joins TRBV2 and TRBJ2-7, with 7 bases aligning to TRBD2. J was trimmed by 2 bases and V by 4 bases; bases with no gene match: 11. The germline V gene has CDR1 SNHLY and CDR2 FYNNEI. CDR3 size: 16 residues. The CDR3 DNA reads TGTGCCAGCAGTGGGACCCACGGGACTATCACCTACGAGCAGTACTTC. Protein: CASSGTHGTITYEQYF.

The chain recombines TRBV7-9 with TRBJ2-5; no firm D call. With 3 bases removed from V and 5 bases from J, the gap between germline ends came to 13 bases. The CDR3 runs 14 residues. Looked up from germline, CDR1 is SEHNR and CDR2 is FQNEAQ (reference sequence). The CDR3 is CASSFPNLKETQYF. In DNA, the CDR3 is TGTGCCAGCAGCTTTCCCAACTTGAAGGAGACCCAGTACTTC. The whole variable domain, filled in from reference TRBV7-9 and TRBJ2-5, reads DTGVSQNPRHKITKRGQNVTFRCDPISEHNRLYWYRQTLGQGPEFLTYFQNEAQLEKSRLLSDRFSAERPKGSFSTLEIQRTEQGDSAMYLCASSFPNLKETQYFGPGTRLLVL.